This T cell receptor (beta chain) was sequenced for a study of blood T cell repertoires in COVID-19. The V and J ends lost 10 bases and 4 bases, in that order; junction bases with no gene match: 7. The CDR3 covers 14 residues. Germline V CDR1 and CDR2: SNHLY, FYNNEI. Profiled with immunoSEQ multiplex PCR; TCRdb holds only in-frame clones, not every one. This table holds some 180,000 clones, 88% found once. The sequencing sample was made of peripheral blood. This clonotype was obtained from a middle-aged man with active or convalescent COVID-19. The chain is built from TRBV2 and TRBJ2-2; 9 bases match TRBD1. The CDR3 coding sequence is TGTGCCACCGGGACAGGGATTAGCACCGGGGAGCTGTTTTTT. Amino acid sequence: CATGTGISTGELFF.